One and the same sample provided the 8 T cell receptor beta chains below, sequenced in a study of blood T cell repertoires in COVID-19. Sequencing used immunoSEQ multiplex PCR; TCRdb keeps in-frame clones, though not all of them. The table includes over 90,000 clones, 92% detected once. The sample consisted of peripheral blood. The receptors derive from a woman in her forties or fifties with COVID-19, enrolled during active disease.

The V gene is TRBV12-5, the J gene TRBJ1-5; D uncertain. CDR1 and CDR2 (germline): LGHNT, FRNRAP. Trimming pared 3 bases from V and 6 bases from J, leaving 15 bases between. The CDR3 runs 15 residues. The chain's CDR3 is CASGFLGLAGQPQHF. CDR3 DNA sequence: TGTGCTAGTGGTTTCCTAGGTTTGGCTGGTCAGCCCCAGCATTTT.

The chain links TRBV6-1 to TRBJ1-1; D is unresolved. The length of the CDR3 is 10 residues. Germline CDR1 is MNHNS and CDR2 is SASEGT. With 8 bases removed from V and 7 bases from J, the gap between germline ends came to 8 bases. The CDR3 region is CASGAIEAFF. The CDR3, as DNA: TGTGCCAGCGGAGCGATTGAAGCTTTCTTT.

The rearrangement links TRBV4-3 to TRBJ1-1; TRBD1 matches at 9 bases. The CDR3 is 15 amino acids. Trimming removed 3 bases from V and 5 bases from J; junction bases left unmatched: 7. CDR1 LGHNA and CDR2 YSLEER come from the germline V gene. Here the CDR3 reads CASSHYRTGVTEAFF. The CDR3 coding sequence is TGCGCCAGCAGCCACTACAGGACAGGGGTGACTGAAGCTTTCTTT.

This chain links TRBV5-4 with TRBJ2-3; 10 bases match TRBD1. J lost 5 bases, V lost 4 bases, and 7 bases had no gene match. The CDR3 consists of 15 residues. Per the germline V gene, CDR1 is SGHNT and CDR2 is YYREEE (reference sequence). This chain's CDR3 is CASSPRTGGRDTQYF. Here the CDR3 DNA reads TGTGCCAGCAGCCCTAGGACAGGGGGAAGAGATACGCAGTATTTT.

This clone was recorded once. This same CDR3 is encoded by further DNA sequences in the sample. The chain joins TRBV7-9 to TRBJ1-2; 8 bases agree with TRBD1. V gave up 6 bases and J gave up 2 bases; unmatched junction bases: 8. Germline lookup yields CDR1 SEHNR and CDR2 FQNEAQ (reference sequence). The CDR3 is made up of 15 amino acids. CDR3 sequence reads: CASSGQTGENYGYTF. CDR3 bases: TGTGCCAGCAGTGGTCAGACAGGGGAAAACTATGGCTACACCTTC.

The table lists this clone with a count of one. The rearrangement links TRBV10-1 to TRBJ2-2, with TRBD1 as a possible D gene (5 bases). Trimming removed 7 bases from V and 5 bases from J, with 17 bases in between. CDR1 is WNHNN and CDR2 is SYGVQD in the germline V gene (reference sequence). The CDR3 consists of 15 residues. The CDR3 reads CASKFPDTYTGELFF. The DNA for the CDR3 is TGCGCCAGCAAATTCCCGGACACTTATACCGGGGAGCTGTTTTTT.

The chain links TRBV2 to TRBJ1-2, with 9 bases fitting TRBD1. The length of the CDR3 is 15 residues. Germline lookup yields CDR1 SNHLY and CDR2 FYNNEI. The V and J ends lost 6 bases and 3 bases, in that order; junction bases with no gene match: 8. The DNA for the CDR3 is TGTGCCAGCAGAGGGGGGACAGGGAGTGACTATGGCTACACCTTC. The encoded protein is CASRGGTGSDYGYTF.

This chain connects TRBV4-3 to TRBJ2-3; 8 nucleotides agree with TRBD2. The CDR3 length is 17 residues. V trimming: 0 bases; J trimming: 5 bases; junction bases outside the gene matches: 10. Germline lookup yields CDR1 LGHNA and CDR2 YSLEER. The CDR3 coding sequence is TGCGCCAGCAGCCAAGATTGGGGGCGGGGGGCGGTAGATACGCAGTATTTT. It codes for CASSQDWGRGAVDTQYF.